The 20 T cell receptor beta chains below all came from one sample that was sequenced in a study of radiotherapy plus CTLA-4 blockade in lung cancer. Clones were read by immunoSEQ multiplex PCR, and TCRdb kept only the in-frame ones, dropping some. The data hold nearly 110,000 clones, with more than 75% observed a single time. The sequences come from peripheral blood, collected from a patient treated with radiotherapy plus ipilimumab. These receptors were collected from a human donor with non-small cell lung cancer that progressed on radiotherapy plus ipilimumab. Some clones in this sample may be carry-over from other donors' samples.

V and J are TRBV7-2 and TRBJ2-5, with TRBD1 identical over 7 bases. The trim removed 5 bases at V and 5 bases at J, leaving 11 bases unmatched. Germline-derived CDR1 and CDR2 are SGHTA and FQGNSA. There are 15 residues in the CDR3. The CDR3 region is CASSVRQGRLETQYF. In nucleotides, the CDR3 is TGTGCCAGCAGCGTAAGACAGGGAAGGTTGGAGACCCAGTACTTC. Combining the CDR3 with reference TRBV7-2 and TRBJ2-5 gives the whole variable domain GAGVSQSPSNKVTEKGKDVELRCDPISGHTALYWYRQSLGQGLEFLIYFQGNSAPDKSGLPSDRFSAERTGGSVSTLTIQRTQQEDSAVYLCASSVRQGRLETQYFGPGTRLLVL.

This chain links TRBV18 with TRBJ1-4; D call uncertain. This CDR3 is 14 amino acids long. Germline CDR1 is KGHSH and CDR2 is LQKENI. V lost 5 bases and J lost 8, with 15 bases in between. The CDR3 protein is CASSTEVGGEKLFF. The CDR3 nucleotides are TGTGCCAGCTCAACAGAAGTAGGCGGGGAAAAACTGTTTTTT.

This clone was recorded once. V usage is TRBV20-1 and J usage is TRBJ2-2; maybe TRBD2 (5 bases). The germline CDR1 and CDR2 sequences are DFQATT and SNEGSKA (reference sequence). With 7 bases removed from V and 7 bases from J, the gap between germline ends came to 10 bases. The CDR3 covers 11 residues. CDR3 residues: CSVLGFGELFF. The CDR3, as DNA: TGCAGTGTACTAGGGTTCGGGGAGCTGTTTTTT.

The V call is TRBV27, the J call TRBJ2-6, with TRBD1 as a possible D gene (5 bases). With 5 bases removed from V and 0 bases from J, the gap between germline ends came to 14 bases. CDR1 and CDR2 from the germline V gene are MNHEY and SMNVEV (reference sequence). The CDR3 totals 17 residues. The CDR3 nucleotides read TGTGCCAGCAGTATAAGGGGATTGAGCTCTGGGGCCAACGTCCTGACTTTC. Translating it yields CASSIRGLSSGANVLTF.

The chain couples TRBV7-8 to TRBJ2-7; TRBD1 matches at 8 bases. The CDR3 is 14 amino acids. Losses at the gene ends were 6 bases for V and 5 bases for J; bases not matched to a gene: 9. Germline V CDR1 and CDR2: SGHVS, FQNEAQ. The CDR3 bases are TGTGCCAGCAGGCCCGGGACAGGTTCTCACGAGCAGTACTTC. It encodes CASRPGTGSHEQYF.

The chain joins TRBV11-2 to TRBJ2-2, with 10 positions matching TRBD2. J gave up 7 bases and V 2 bases, and 16 bases lay outside the gene matches. Germline V CDR1 and CDR2: SGHAT, FQNNGV. This CDR3 is 19 amino acids long. CDR3 nucleotides: TGTGCCAGCAGCTTATTTCTCCCCCTAGCGGGGGCGGGAGGCGGGGAGCTGTTTTTT. It codes for CASSLFLPLAGAGGGELFF.

The J gene is TRBJ2-6, the V gene TRBV6-1; a possible D gene is TRBD1 (5 bases). V lost 3 bases to trimming and J lost 0 bases, with 12 bases between them. This CDR3 has 17 amino acids. Looked up from germline, CDR1 is MNHNS and CDR2 is SASEGT. CDR3 amino acids: CASSDDSYSSGANVLTF. The CDR3 region has the DNA TGTGCCAGCAGTGACGACAGCTATAGCTCTGGGGCCAACGTCCTGACTTTC.

The chain joins TRBV6-4 to TRBJ2-7; the match to TRBD1 covers 9 bases. The V gene's germline CDR1 is MRHNA and CDR2 SNTAGT. Germline trimming cut 0 bases from V and 3 bases from J; bases unmatched to any gene: 9. The CDR3 is 17 amino acids. The chain's CDR3 is CASSDSTRDRVYYEQYF. The CDR3 region has the DNA TGTGCCAGCAGTGACTCGACGAGGGACAGGGTATACTACGAGCAGTACTTC.

The rearrangement joins TRBV7-2 to TRBJ2-7; a weak D match, TRBD2 (5 bases). With 1 base removed from V and 6 bases from J, the gap between germline ends came to 10 bases. Germline CDR1 is SGHTA and CDR2 is FQGNSA. The CDR3 has 13 amino acids. The CDR3 region is CASSLGGPGEQYF. CDR3 nucleotide sequence: TGTGCCAGCAGCTTAGGAGGGCCCGGCGAGCAGTACTTC.

The CDR3 DNA reads as TGCGCCAGCAGCCAAGGGCTTACGTCTAATCAGCCCCAGCATTTT. The encoded protein is CASSQGLTSNQPQHF. The V call is TRBV4-3, the J call TRBJ1-5; no clear D gene. V gave up 1 base and J gave up 4 bases, with 11 bases separating them. CDR1 LGHNA and CDR2 YSLEER come from the germline V gene. The CDR3 has 15 residues.

The CDR3 DNA sequence: TGCGCCAGCAGCCCTCCTCCCGGGGATGGCTACGAGCAGTACTTC. Its protein product is CASSPPPGDGYEQYF. V gene TRBV5-1 combines with J gene TRBJ2-7, with D maybe TRBD2 (5 bases). The CDR3 is 15 residues long. The germline V gene encodes CDR1 SGHRS and CDR2 YFSETQ. Trimming took off 4 bases at V and 3 bases at J, with 17 bases between the two ends.

This clone has only a few counts. V usage is TRBV6-5 and J usage is TRBJ2-6; D remains ambiguous. V dropped 2 bases and J dropped 0 bases, with 5 bases sitting between them. The CDR3 consists of 15 residues. The germline gives CDR1 MNHEY, CDR2 SVGAGI. This CDR3 reads CASSYGSSGANVLTF. Here the CDR3 DNA reads TGTGCCAGCAGTTACGGGTCCTCTGGGGCCAACGTCCTGACTTTC.

CDR3 coding DNA: TGTGCCAGCAGTTACTCTGGGGGGGCGGCCTACGAGCAGTACTTC. Amino acids: CASSYSGGAAYEQYF. The chain couples TRBV6-5 to TRBJ2-7; a weak D match, TRBD2 (7 bases). Trimming removed 0 bases from V and 2 bases from J, with 11 bases in between. CDR1 MNHEY and CDR2 SVGAGI come from the germline V gene. The CDR3 runs 15 residues.

The chain joins TRBV5-4 to TRBJ2-1; 10 bases are a match to TRBD2. The CDR3 spans 16 residues. V gave up 0 bases and J gave up 3 bases; unmatched junction bases: 3. The germline V gene has CDR1 SGHNT and CDR2 YYREEE (reference sequence). The DNA of the CDR3 is TGTGCCAGCAGCTTGGCTAAGCGGGGGGGCTACAATGAGCAGTTCTTC. Translated, it gives CASSLAKRGGYNEQFF.

This clone showed up many times. This chain links TRBV18 with TRBJ2-5; TRBD2 might be the D (5 bases). There are 15 residues in the CDR3. V was pared by 0 bases and J by 2 bases, with 10 bases between. Per germline, CDR1 KGHSH and CDR2 LQKENI. The CDR3 here is CASSPPGVSQETQYF. The CDR3 region has the DNA TGTGCCAGCTCACCACCCGGGGTCTCGCAAGAGACCCAGTACTTC. The complete variable domain, with remaining parts taken from reference TRBV18 and TRBJ2-5, reads NAGVMQNPRHLVRRRGQEARLRCSPMKGHSHVYWYRQLPEEGLKFMVYLQKENIIDESGMPKERFSAEFPKEGPSILRIQQVVRGDSAAYFCASSPPGVSQETQYFGPGTRLLVL.

V and J are TRBV19 and TRBJ1-1; 7 positions agree with TRBD1. CDR3 length equals 16 residues. V dropped 5 bases and J dropped 2; count of bases not matched to a gene: 11. Per germline, CDR1 LNHDA and CDR2 SQIVND (reference sequence). CDR3 amino acids: CASSGRGQVKNTEAFF. The CDR3 DNA is TGTGCCAGTAGTGGGAGAGGACAGGTAAAAAACACTGAAGCTTTCTTT.

This clone showed up just once. The gene calls are TRBV9 and TRBJ2-6; TRBD1 is a possible D gene (5 bases). Trimming took off 0 bases at V and 2 bases at J, with 6 bases between the two ends. Germline V gene data show CDR1 as SGDLS and CDR2 as YYNGEE. The CDR3 totals 15 residues. The CDR3 sequence is CASSVVGPGANVLTF. The CDR3 DNA is TGTGCCAGCAGCGTAGTGGGGCCTGGGGCCAACGTCCTGACTTTC.

The chain couples TRBV6-5 to TRBJ1-2; 7 bases map to TRBD1. The ends lost 4 bases at V and 6 bases at J; junction bases unmatched: 5. Germline CDR1 MNHEY, CDR2 SVGAGI. The CDR3 has 13 amino acids. The CDR3 reads CASSSTGANGYTF. In DNA form, the CDR3 reads TGTGCCAGCAGTTCTACAGGGGCGAATGGCTACACCTTC.

This chain joins TRBV29-1 and TRBJ2-6; a possible D gene is TRBD1 (6 bases). V was shortened by 6 bases and J by 3 bases, with 15 bases between the two germline ends. Looked up from germline, CDR1 is SQVTM and CDR2 is ANQGSEA. This CDR3 has 15 residues. DNA for the CDR3: TGCAGCGTAGCAGGGGCGTTAGGTGGGGCCAACGTCCTGACTTTC. Amino acids: CSVAGALGGANVLTF.

The rearrangement links TRBV5-5 to TRBJ1-1, with 8 bases that match TRBD1. With V trimmed by 4 bases and J by 5 bases, 13 bases remained unmatched. The CDR3 has 16 residues. The germline gives CDR1 SGHKS, CDR2 YYEKEE (reference sequence). CDR3: CASSRTGFTPGTEAFF. Written as DNA, the CDR3 is TGTGCCAGCAGCAGGACAGGGTTTACACCGGGGACTGAAGCTTTCTTT.